The 5 T cell receptor beta chains presented below share a single source sample, sequenced in a study of OX40 agonist ivuxolimab in advanced cancers. The table came from immunoSEQ multiplex PCR; TCRdb's copy has only in-frame clones and leaves some out. Of fewer than 85,000 clones listed, roughly 80% are singletons. The specimen was CD4+ or CD8+ T cells sorted from blood, collected in a trial of the OX40 agonist ivuxolimab. All receptors derive from an adult with an advanced solid tumor such as melanoma, head and neck, liver or kidney cancer.

The V and J genes are TRBV9 and TRBJ1-3; 11 bases are shared with TRBD1. The V segment lost 5 bases and the J segment 0 bases; nucleotides outside the gene matches: 7. The CDR3 contains 17 residues. CDR1 is SGDLS and CDR2 is YYNGEE in the germline V gene. The CDR3 DNA follows: TGTGCCAGCAGTGCCCCCGGGACAGGGGGCTCTGGAAACACCATATATTTT. It yields the protein CASSAPGTGGSGNTIYF.

V gene TRBV6-1 combines with J gene TRBJ1-5; 7 positions agree with TRBD1. Germline lookup yields CDR1 MNHNS and CDR2 SASEGT. CDR3 length: 15 amino acids. V lost 6 bases, J lost 5 bases, and 10 bases stayed unmatched. The CDR3 is CASRLRETGYQPQHF. In DNA form, the CDR3 reads TGTGCCAGCAGGTTGAGAGAGACAGGGTATCAGCCCCAGCATTTT.

The V call is TRBV4-2, the J call TRBJ2-7, with 10 bases that match TRBD1. The trim removed 4 bases at V and 0 bases at J, leaving 9 bases unmatched. This CDR3 region has 17 residues. In germline, CDR1 is LGHNA, CDR2 YNFKEQ. The CDR3 reads CASSLKRTGGSSYEQYF. CDR3 nucleotides: TGTGCCAGCAGCCTCAAGAGGACAGGGGGGAGCTCCTACGAGCAGTACTTC.

The chain is built from TRBV30 and TRBJ2-2, with D possibly TRBD1 on 6 matching bases. Germline V gene data show CDR1 as GTSNPN and CDR2 as SVGIG (reference sequence). The CDR3 has 12 amino acids. V lost 5 bases and J lost 5, with 9 bases in between. CDR3 sequence reads: CAWGTSTGELFF. In nucleotides, the CDR3 is TGTGCCTGGGGGACATCGACCGGGGAGCTGTTTTTT.

This rearrangement joins TRBV5-6 to TRBJ2-1; D is possibly TRBD1 (5 bases). This CDR3 comprises 16 residues. Germline CDR1 SGHDT, CDR2 YYEEEE. The V and J ends lost 3 bases and 0 bases respectively, with 13 bases between them. CDR3 DNA sequence: TGTGCCAGCAGCTATACAGGATTTTCCTCCTACAATGAGCAGTTCTTC. Amino acids: CASSYTGFSSYNEQFF.